These 14 T cell receptor beta chains were sequenced from one sample in a study of tumor-infiltrating lymphocytes in primary liver carcinoma. Co-extraction of both nucleic acids (RNA and DNA) used about 20-33 mg of unsorted bulk tissue. With a constant-region primer, TCR beta cDNA was made from approximately 520 ng of total RNA. A slightly modified ARM-PCR protocol with three nested multiplex PCR rounds produced these TCR beta libraries. Primers for the first two PCR rounds were TRBV1-TRBV30 forward primers and a C-beta reverse primer (about 11 cycles per round). Using its own MiXCR run on the multiplex PCR reads, TCRdb lists one record per CDR3 protein. The data show tens of thousands of distinct CDR3 sequences, approximately 70% seen once. Sequenced sample: liver tumor tissue from sampling region 5. Subset denoted: tumor region T5, tumor centre. Source of these receptors: a man between 35 and 55 years old with primary liver carcinoma and hepatitis B virus infection.

This clonotype occurred a few times. The V call is TRBV7-6, the J call TRBJ1-3; D not resolved. V was pared by 1 base and J by 0 bases, with 7 bases between. The CDR3 covers 15 residues. Germline loops: CDR1 SGHVS, CDR2 FNYEAQ. DNA of the CDR3: TGTGCCAGCAGCTTAGGCGGGTCCTCTGGAAACACCATATATTTT. Its translation: CASSLGGSSGNTIYF. Using reference TRBV7-6 and TRBJ1-3 for the parts outside the CDR3, the full variable domain is GAGVSQSPRYKVTKRGQDVALRCDPISGHVSLYWYRQALGQGPEFLTYFNYEAQQDKSGLPNDRFSAERPEGSISTLTIQRTEQRDSAMYRCASSLGGSSGNTIYFGEGSWLTVV.

There are many counts of this clonotype. The chain links TRBV4-2 to TRBJ1-2; possible D gene TRBD1, 6 bases. Germline V gene data show CDR1 as LGHNA and CDR2 as YNFKEQ. The CDR3 consists of 15 residues. Between the trimmed V and J ends, which lost 3 bases and 6 bases, there was a span of 17 bases. The CDR3 region is CASSQPQGSPDGYTF. CDR3 DNA: TGTGCCAGCAGCCAGCCACAGGGCTCTCCTGATGGCTACACCTTC.

The chain combines TRBV13 with TRBJ2-1, with 9 bases aligning to TRBD2. The trim removed 1 base at V and 3 bases at J, leaving 4 bases unmatched. CDR3 length equals 16 residues. Germline V gene sequence: CDR1 PRHDT, CDR2 FYEKMQ (reference sequence). Written as DNA, the CDR3 is TGTGCCAGCAGCTTAGTGTGGACTAGCGACTACAATGAGCAGTTCTTC. This codes for CASSLVWTSDYNEQFF.

Concerning this clonotype itself: The junction departs from germline at one end; a sequencing error may be responsible. V is TRBV6-2 or TRBV6-3 and J is TRBJ2-3; maybe TRBD2 (5 bases). The CDR3 runs to 14 residues. In germline, CDR1 is MNHEY, CDR2 SVGEGT. The CDR3 loop is CVSGPALRSDTQYF. CDR3 DNA sequence: TGTGTCAGCGGTCCAGCCTTAAGGTCAGATACGCAGTATTTT.

This clonotype has a count of ten or more. The chain is built from TRBV12-3 or TRBV12-4 and TRBJ1-2, with 8 bases that match TRBD1. After removal of 2 bases from V and 8 bases from J, the junction contained 10 bases not matched to a gene. CDR3 length: 15 residues. The CDR3, as DNA: TGTGCCAGCAGTTTAATAGCAGGGGGCTTGAGAGGCTACACCTTC. Its translation is CASSLIAGGLRGYTF.

This clonotype was picked up one time. The junction differs from germline at one of its ends, possibly a read error. The chain has TRBV29-1 and TRBJ1-2, with TRBD1 matching over 9 bases. CDR3 size: 15 residues. Germline CDR1 and CDR2: SQVTM and ANQGSEA. In nucleotides, the CDR3 is TGCCGCGTTGAAGATCAGAGGACAGGGGCATCTGACTACACCTTC. This codes for CRVEDQRTGASDYTF.

This clonotype was observed a handful of times. This sequence joins TRBV2 and TRBJ1-2; no reliable D call. Looked up from germline, CDR1 is SNHLY and CDR2 is FYNNEI. The CDR3 extends over 14 amino acids. Trimming removed 4 bases from V and 4 bases from J, with 13 bases in between. CDR3 nucleotides: TGTGCCAGCAGTGGTTCGATAGCGAGCTATGGCTACACCTTC. Its translation is CASSGSIASYGYTF.

In its sample, this clonotype was seen a few times. The V gene is TRBV7-2, the J gene TRBJ2-1; D is ambiguous. The V end lost 3 bases, the J end lost 9 bases, and 9 bases lay between the germline ends. CDR1 is SGHTA and CDR2 is FQGNSA in the germline V gene. The CDR3 is 12 amino acids. The CDR3 spells CASSLNPCEQFF. CDR3 DNA sequence: TGTGCCAGCAGCTTGAATCCATGTGAGCAGTTCTTC.

This clonotype was found many times. The V call is TRBV6-1, the J call TRBJ2-7, with 7 bases aligning to TRBD1. The CDR3 has 13 amino acids. Germline V gene data show CDR1 as MNHNS and CDR2 as SASEGT. The V and J ends lost 7 bases and 5 bases, in that order; junction bases with no gene match: 8. CDR3 in DNA: TGTGCCAGCATAAGACAGGGTGCCCACGAGCAGTACTTC. Its translation is CASIRQGAHEQYF.

With respect to this clonotype: Given a much more abundant clone one base away, this may be a read error. This chain joins TRBV7-9 and TRBJ1-1; no definite D call. Germline V gene lookup returns CDR1 SEHNR and CDR2 FQNEAQ (reference sequence). Trimming shortened V by 0 bases and J by 6 bases, and 8 bases separated the two germline ends. This CDR3 contains 13 residues. The CDR3 loop is CASSLAGIPEAFF. The DNA of the CDR3 is TGTGCCAGCAGCTTAGCGGGGATCCCTGAAGCTTTCTTT. The variable domain in full, with the rest retrieved from reference TRBV7-9 and TRBJ1-1, is DTGVSQNPRHKITKRGQNVTFRCDPISEHNRLYWYRQTLGQGPEFLTYFQNEAQLEKSRLLSDRFSAERPKGSFSTLEIQRTEQGDSAMYLCASSLAGIPEAFFGQGTRLTVV.

Only one count was recorded for this clonotype. An end of the junction differs from the germline gene, which may be a read error. The gene calls are TRBV4-2 and TRBJ2-7; perhaps TRBD2 as D (5 bases). Germline CDR1 is LGHNA and CDR2 is YNFKEQ. The length of the CDR3 is 15 residues. DNA of the CDR3: TGTGCCAGCAGCCAACCCGGGAACGCAGTTGGCGAGCAGTATTTC. It codes for CASSQPGNAVGEQYF.

For this clonotype: A read error may produce the germline difference seen at one junction end. The chain has TRBV11-2 and TRBJ2-7, with D possibly being TRBD2 (7 bases). CDR1 and CDR2 from the germline V gene are SGHAT and FQNNGV. The length of the CDR3 is 18 residues. CDR3 protein: CVSGLSVGLVGGGYEQYF. The CDR3 coding sequence is TGTGTCAGCGGCTTATCCGTTGGACTAGTGGGAGGGGGGTACGAGCAGTACTTC.

The V gene is TRBV11-2, the J gene TRBJ2-2; the match to TRBD2 covers 7 bases. The CDR3 is made up of 15 amino acids. Germline V lookup: CDR1 SGHAT, CDR2 FQNNGV. The J segment lost 8 bases and the V segment lost 4 bases, leaving 10 bases of the junction unmatched. Here the CDR3 DNA reads TGTGCCAGCAGCTACGGGGAGGGGAATGTTGGGGAGCTGTTTTTT. The encoded protein is CASSYGEGNVGELFF.

The chain carries TRBV28 and TRBJ2-1; unclear D gene. In germline, CDR1 is MDHEN, CDR2 SYDVKM. The CDR3 sequence is 16 residues long. Trimming cost V 3 bases and J 14 bases, with 26 bases left between them. The CDR3, as DNA: TGTGCCAGCAGTTTGGCAGGCTTTCGGGTATTTGGCAGGAAGTTCTTC. Protein: CASSLAGFRVFGRKFF.